Detailed here is one T cell receptor beta chain. What it binds is not known. The sample is drawn from a study of OX40 agonist ivuxolimab in advanced cancers. The overall study: At 82.7% male, the cohort had a mean age of about 60 years, ranging from about 20 to 80.

Whole-study results and caveats: Also present in some nonresponders was a low level of normalized T-cell clonal expansion.

V was clipped by 0 bases and J by 6 bases; unmatched bases: 6. This CDR3 comprises 14 residues. Germline assignment: CDR1 SGHNT and CDR2 YYREEE (reference sequence). Sequencing was performed with immunoSEQ multiplex PCR; in TCRdb, only in-frame clones are kept and a portion is missing. The sample yields roughly 20,000 clones, 84% seen once. Sequences were derived from CD4+ or CD8+ T cells sorted from blood, sampled in a trial of the OX40 agonist ivuxolimab. The chain links TRBV5-4 to TRBJ2-7, with 7 bases matching TRBD2. The origin of this receptor is an adult with an advanced solid tumor such as melanoma, head and neck, liver or kidney cancer. The CDR3 bases are TGTGCCAGCAGCTTGGGGGGGAGGGATCGCGAGCAGTACTTC. This sequence encodes CASSLGGRDREQYF. Based on the CDR3 plus reference TRBV5-4 and TRBJ2-7, the full variable domain is ETGVTQSPTHLIKTRGQQVTLRCSSQSGHNTVSWYQQALGQGPQFIFQYYREEENGRGNFPPRFSGLQFPNYSSELNVNALELDDSALYLCASSLGGRDREQYFGPGTRLTVT.